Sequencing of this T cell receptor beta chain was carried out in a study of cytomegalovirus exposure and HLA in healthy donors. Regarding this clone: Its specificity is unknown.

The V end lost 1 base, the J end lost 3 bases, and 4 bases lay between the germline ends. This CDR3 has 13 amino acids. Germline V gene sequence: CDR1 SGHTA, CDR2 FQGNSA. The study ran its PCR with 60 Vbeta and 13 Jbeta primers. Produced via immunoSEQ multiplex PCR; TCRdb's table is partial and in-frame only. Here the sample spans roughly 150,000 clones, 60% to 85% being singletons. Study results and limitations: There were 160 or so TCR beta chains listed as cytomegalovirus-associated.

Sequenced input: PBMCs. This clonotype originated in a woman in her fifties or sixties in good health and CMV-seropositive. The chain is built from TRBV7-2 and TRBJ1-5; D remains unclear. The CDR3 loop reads CASSLDYNQPQHF. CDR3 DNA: TGTGCCAGCAGCTTAGATTACAATCAGCCCCAGCATTTT.